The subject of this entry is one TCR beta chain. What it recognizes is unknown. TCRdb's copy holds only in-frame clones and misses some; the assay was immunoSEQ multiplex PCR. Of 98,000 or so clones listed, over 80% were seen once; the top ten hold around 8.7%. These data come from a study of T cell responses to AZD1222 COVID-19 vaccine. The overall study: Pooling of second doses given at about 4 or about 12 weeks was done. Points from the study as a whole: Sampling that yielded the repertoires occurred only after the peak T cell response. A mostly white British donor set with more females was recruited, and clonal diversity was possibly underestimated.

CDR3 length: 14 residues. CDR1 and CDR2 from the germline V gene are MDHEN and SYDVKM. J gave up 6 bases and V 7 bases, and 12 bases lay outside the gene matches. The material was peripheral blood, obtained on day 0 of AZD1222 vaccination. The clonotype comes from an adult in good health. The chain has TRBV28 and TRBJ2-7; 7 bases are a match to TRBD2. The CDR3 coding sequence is TGTGCCAGCACCCTTGGGGGGGGAAGAGGCGAGCAGTACTTC. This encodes CASTLGGGRGEQYF. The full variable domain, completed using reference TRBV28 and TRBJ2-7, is DVKVTQSSRYLVKRTGEKVFLECVQDMDHENMFWYRQDPGLGLRLIYFSYDVKMKEKGDIPEGYSVSREKKERFSLILESASTNQTSMYLCASTLGGGRGEQYFGPGTRLTVT.